Following are 19 T cell receptor beta chains from one sample sequenced in a study of molecular identifiers for immune sequencing clone quantification. MiXCR, applied by TCRdb to the PCR reads, yields one record per CDR3 protein. This sample has about half a million distinct CDR3 sequences, with around 23% found just once. Sample: naive CD8+ T cells from blood, with Jurkat cell RNA spiked in. Regarding subset: FACS-sorted CD8+CD4-CCR7+CD45RA+ naive T cells. These receptor sequences come from a human donor in good health. Some libraries in this study had Jurkat cell RNA spiked in.

The chain recombines TRBV6-5 with TRBJ2-5; D possibly corresponds to TRBD1 (5 bases). V was cut by 6 bases and J by 1 base, with 15 bases left in between. The CDR3 totals 15 residues. The germline gives CDR1 MNHEY, CDR2 SVGAGI. This CDR3 reads CASSCTRGSQETQYF. The CDR3 DNA follows: TGTGCCAGCAGCTGTACAAGGGGTTCCCAAGAGACCCAGTACTTC.

This clonotype occurred many times. The chain is built from TRBV5-6 and TRBJ2-4; 8 nucleotides line up with TRBD1. Per the germline V gene, CDR1 is SGHDT and CDR2 is YYEEEE. The CDR3 contains 14 residues. With V trimmed by 4 bases and J by 8 bases, 8 bases remained unmatched. The CDR3 DNA is TGTGCCAGCAGCCAATCAGGGGGCCGAGACATTCAGTACTTC. Translating gives CASSQSGGRDIQYF.

In its sample, this clonotype was seen a few times. The J gene is TRBJ2-5, the V gene TRBV5-1; a weak D match, TRBD1 (5 bases). Germline values: CDR1 SGHRS, CDR2 YFSETQ. V lost 1 base to trimming and J lost 4 bases, with 14 bases between them. CDR3 length: 15 amino acids. The CDR3 DNA sequence: TGCGCCAGCAGCTTGAAGGGTCCCCAGGGAGAGACCCAGTACTTC. This encodes CASSLKGPQGETQYF.

Points on this clonotype: The junction and the germline gene differ at one end; a read error may be behind it. This rearrangement joins TRBV12-3 or TRBV12-4 to TRBJ1-2; D might be TRBD1 (6 bases). This CDR3 comprises 15 residues. The CDR3 sequence is CANSPVTTGIYGYTF. The CDR3 DNA reads TGTGCCAACAGTCCCGTGACTACAGGGATCTATGGCTACACCTTC.

The genes are TRBV20-1 and TRBJ2-7, with D perhaps TRBD1 or TRBD2 (6 bases each). V lost 4 bases to trimming and J lost 6 bases, with 16 bases between them. Per the germline V gene, CDR1 is DFQATT and CDR2 is SNEGSKA (reference sequence). The length of the CDR3 is 13 residues. CDR3 bases: TGCAGTGCTAAGAGCCAGGGGAGGACCGAGCAGTACTTC. Encoded protein: CSAKSQGRTEQYF.

This chain links TRBV30 with TRBJ2-1; D is unclear. The length of the CDR3 is 14 residues. The germline V gene encodes CDR1 GTSNPN and CDR2 SVGIG (reference sequence). Trimming removed 5 bases at V and 0 bases at J, with 11 bases between. The CDR3 DNA sequence: TGTGCCTGGGCCCCCGGGCGCTCCTACAATGAGCAGTTCTTC. This encodes CAWAPGRSYNEQFF.

At least ten counts were recorded for this clonotype. The J gene is TRBJ1-1, the V gene TRBV6-5; 8 bases fit TRBD1. Germline CDR1 is MNHEY and CDR2 is SVGAGI. The ends lost 7 bases at V and 4 bases at J; junction bases unmatched: 5. This CDR3 has 13 amino acids. The CDR3 nucleotides read TGTGCCAGCACTCTAACAGGGGGCACTGAAGCTTTCTTT. Translating it yields CASTLTGGTEAFF.

This clonotype has at least ten counts. The chain uses TRBV7-2 and TRBJ2-1; D may be TRBD2 (6 bases). Germline lookup yields CDR1 SGHTA and CDR2 FQGNSA. V was pared by 5 bases and J by 4 bases, with 15 bases between. The CDR3 sequence is 15 residues long. For the CDR3, the DNA is TGTGCCAGCAGCCTCCAGGACGGAGGGTACAATGAGCAGTTCTTC. Its protein is CASSLQDGGYNEQFF.

A remark on this clonotype: A much larger clone lies one base from this, so it may be a read error. This chain links TRBV7-8 with TRBJ2-5; 8 bases line up with TRBD2. The length of the CDR3 is 15 residues. Germline CDR1 and CDR2: SGHVS and FQNEAQ. V lost 5 bases and J lost 9; bases outside the gene matches: 14. The CDR3, as DNA: TGTGCCAGCAGCGTCCCTCCGGCGGGGGGTGAGCCCCAGTACTTC. Amino acids: CASSVPPAGGEPQYF.

The table lists this clonotype with a few counts. The rearrangement links TRBV5-1 to TRBJ2-4; D ambiguous. CDR3 length: 14 residues. CDR1 and CDR2 from the germline V gene are SGHRS and YFSETQ. With 2 bases removed from V and 8 bases from J, the gap between germline ends came to 14 bases. Here the CDR3 reads CASSLPDLPDIQYF. The DNA for the CDR3 is TGCGCCAGCAGCTTACCCGACCTCCCTGACATTCAGTACTTC.

This clonotype was observed a few times. The junction and the germline gene differ at one end; a read error may be behind it. The chain carries TRBV6-5 and TRBJ2-5; 7 nucleotides match TRBD1. This CDR3 has 15 amino acids. The V gene's germline CDR1 is MNHEY and CDR2 SVGAGI. The CDR3 region is CASSYMGTAQEPQYF. In nucleotides, the CDR3 is TGTGCCAGCAGTTACATGGGGACAGCCCAAGAGCCCCAGTACTTC.

This clonotype was counted at least ten times. The chain links TRBV20-1 to TRBJ2-7; 8 bases fit TRBD2. Germline lookup yields CDR1 DFQATT and CDR2 SNEGSKA (reference sequence). This CDR3 spans 15 amino acids. Trimming removed 2 bases from V and 2 bases from J; junction bases left unmatched: 8. The CDR3 region is CSARITSGRAYEQYF. CDR3 nucleotide sequence: TGCAGTGCTAGAATAACTAGCGGCCGTGCCTACGAGCAGTACTTC.

V is TRBV7-7 and J is TRBJ2-1; TRBD1 agrees at 8 bases. With 5 bases clipped from V and 0 bases from J, the junction kept 12 bases outside the gene matches. This CDR3 has 18 residues. Germline CDR1 is SSHAT and CDR2 is FNYEAQ (reference sequence). The CDR3 sequence: CASSRIRTGPSSYNEQFF. The CDR3, as DNA: TGTGCCAGCAGCCGAATTCGGACAGGGCCGAGCTCCTACAATGAGCAGTTCTTC.

The chain combines TRBV20-1 with TRBJ2-5, with D possibly TRBD1 on 5 matching bases. V lost 5 bases and J lost 0, with 10 bases in between. Germline V gene sequence: CDR1 DFQATT, CDR2 SNEGSKA (reference sequence). The CDR3 runs 13 residues. The CDR3 loop reads CSARQLYQETQYF. The CDR3, as DNA: TGCAGTGCTCGACAGTTGTACCAAGAGACCCAGTACTTC.

V is TRBV14 and J is TRBJ1-6, with D hard to call. V lost 0 bases and J lost 16, with 10 bases in between. The germline CDR1 and CDR2 sequences are SGHDN and FVKESK. The CDR3 spans 12 residues. DNA of the CDR3: TGTGCCAGCAGCCAAGACATCGAGAGTCTCCACTTT. It translates to CASSQDIESLHF.

The chain links TRBV19 to TRBJ2-1; TRBD2 matches at 13 bases. The CDR3 has 16 amino acids. The ends lost 3 bases at V and 4 bases at J; junction bases unmatched: 3. The germline V gene has CDR1 LNHDA and CDR2 SQIVND (reference sequence). CDR3 protein: CASSIQGLAGYNEQFF. The CDR3, as DNA: TGTGCCAGTAGTATTCAGGGACTAGCGGGATACAATGAGCAGTTCTTC.

V usage is TRBV6-6 and J usage is TRBJ1-1; the match to TRBD1 covers 9 bases. Germline-derived CDR1 and CDR2 are MNHNY and SVGAGI (reference sequence). V lost 6 bases and J lost 3; bases outside the gene matches: 8. The length of the CDR3 is 15 residues. CDR3 nucleotides: TGTGCCAGCAGCCCACAGGGGGCTCTTTACACTGAAGCTTTCTTT. The encoded protein is CASSPQGALYTEAFF.

This clonotype was recorded at least ten times. At one boundary the junction diverges from the germline segment, which might be a read error. V and J are TRBV28 and TRBJ2-7, with TRBD2 matching over 9 bases. This CDR3 has 14 residues. Germline V gene lookup returns CDR1 MDHEN and CDR2 SYDVKM. CDR3 bases: TGTGCCAGCAATTTAGCGGGAGCCCCCTACGAGCAGTACTTC. Translation gives CASNLAGAPYEQYF.

This clonotype was counted ten times or more. The chain recombines TRBV28 with TRBJ1-4; D remains unclear. Trimming took off 2 bases at V and 0 bases at J, with 7 bases between the two ends. The CDR3 is 15 residues long. Germline V gene sequence: CDR1 MDHEN, CDR2 SYDVKM. The DNA for the CDR3 is TGTGCCAGCAGTTTAGGAGGGACAACTAATGAAAAACTGTTTTTT. Its translation is CASSLGGTTNEKLFF.